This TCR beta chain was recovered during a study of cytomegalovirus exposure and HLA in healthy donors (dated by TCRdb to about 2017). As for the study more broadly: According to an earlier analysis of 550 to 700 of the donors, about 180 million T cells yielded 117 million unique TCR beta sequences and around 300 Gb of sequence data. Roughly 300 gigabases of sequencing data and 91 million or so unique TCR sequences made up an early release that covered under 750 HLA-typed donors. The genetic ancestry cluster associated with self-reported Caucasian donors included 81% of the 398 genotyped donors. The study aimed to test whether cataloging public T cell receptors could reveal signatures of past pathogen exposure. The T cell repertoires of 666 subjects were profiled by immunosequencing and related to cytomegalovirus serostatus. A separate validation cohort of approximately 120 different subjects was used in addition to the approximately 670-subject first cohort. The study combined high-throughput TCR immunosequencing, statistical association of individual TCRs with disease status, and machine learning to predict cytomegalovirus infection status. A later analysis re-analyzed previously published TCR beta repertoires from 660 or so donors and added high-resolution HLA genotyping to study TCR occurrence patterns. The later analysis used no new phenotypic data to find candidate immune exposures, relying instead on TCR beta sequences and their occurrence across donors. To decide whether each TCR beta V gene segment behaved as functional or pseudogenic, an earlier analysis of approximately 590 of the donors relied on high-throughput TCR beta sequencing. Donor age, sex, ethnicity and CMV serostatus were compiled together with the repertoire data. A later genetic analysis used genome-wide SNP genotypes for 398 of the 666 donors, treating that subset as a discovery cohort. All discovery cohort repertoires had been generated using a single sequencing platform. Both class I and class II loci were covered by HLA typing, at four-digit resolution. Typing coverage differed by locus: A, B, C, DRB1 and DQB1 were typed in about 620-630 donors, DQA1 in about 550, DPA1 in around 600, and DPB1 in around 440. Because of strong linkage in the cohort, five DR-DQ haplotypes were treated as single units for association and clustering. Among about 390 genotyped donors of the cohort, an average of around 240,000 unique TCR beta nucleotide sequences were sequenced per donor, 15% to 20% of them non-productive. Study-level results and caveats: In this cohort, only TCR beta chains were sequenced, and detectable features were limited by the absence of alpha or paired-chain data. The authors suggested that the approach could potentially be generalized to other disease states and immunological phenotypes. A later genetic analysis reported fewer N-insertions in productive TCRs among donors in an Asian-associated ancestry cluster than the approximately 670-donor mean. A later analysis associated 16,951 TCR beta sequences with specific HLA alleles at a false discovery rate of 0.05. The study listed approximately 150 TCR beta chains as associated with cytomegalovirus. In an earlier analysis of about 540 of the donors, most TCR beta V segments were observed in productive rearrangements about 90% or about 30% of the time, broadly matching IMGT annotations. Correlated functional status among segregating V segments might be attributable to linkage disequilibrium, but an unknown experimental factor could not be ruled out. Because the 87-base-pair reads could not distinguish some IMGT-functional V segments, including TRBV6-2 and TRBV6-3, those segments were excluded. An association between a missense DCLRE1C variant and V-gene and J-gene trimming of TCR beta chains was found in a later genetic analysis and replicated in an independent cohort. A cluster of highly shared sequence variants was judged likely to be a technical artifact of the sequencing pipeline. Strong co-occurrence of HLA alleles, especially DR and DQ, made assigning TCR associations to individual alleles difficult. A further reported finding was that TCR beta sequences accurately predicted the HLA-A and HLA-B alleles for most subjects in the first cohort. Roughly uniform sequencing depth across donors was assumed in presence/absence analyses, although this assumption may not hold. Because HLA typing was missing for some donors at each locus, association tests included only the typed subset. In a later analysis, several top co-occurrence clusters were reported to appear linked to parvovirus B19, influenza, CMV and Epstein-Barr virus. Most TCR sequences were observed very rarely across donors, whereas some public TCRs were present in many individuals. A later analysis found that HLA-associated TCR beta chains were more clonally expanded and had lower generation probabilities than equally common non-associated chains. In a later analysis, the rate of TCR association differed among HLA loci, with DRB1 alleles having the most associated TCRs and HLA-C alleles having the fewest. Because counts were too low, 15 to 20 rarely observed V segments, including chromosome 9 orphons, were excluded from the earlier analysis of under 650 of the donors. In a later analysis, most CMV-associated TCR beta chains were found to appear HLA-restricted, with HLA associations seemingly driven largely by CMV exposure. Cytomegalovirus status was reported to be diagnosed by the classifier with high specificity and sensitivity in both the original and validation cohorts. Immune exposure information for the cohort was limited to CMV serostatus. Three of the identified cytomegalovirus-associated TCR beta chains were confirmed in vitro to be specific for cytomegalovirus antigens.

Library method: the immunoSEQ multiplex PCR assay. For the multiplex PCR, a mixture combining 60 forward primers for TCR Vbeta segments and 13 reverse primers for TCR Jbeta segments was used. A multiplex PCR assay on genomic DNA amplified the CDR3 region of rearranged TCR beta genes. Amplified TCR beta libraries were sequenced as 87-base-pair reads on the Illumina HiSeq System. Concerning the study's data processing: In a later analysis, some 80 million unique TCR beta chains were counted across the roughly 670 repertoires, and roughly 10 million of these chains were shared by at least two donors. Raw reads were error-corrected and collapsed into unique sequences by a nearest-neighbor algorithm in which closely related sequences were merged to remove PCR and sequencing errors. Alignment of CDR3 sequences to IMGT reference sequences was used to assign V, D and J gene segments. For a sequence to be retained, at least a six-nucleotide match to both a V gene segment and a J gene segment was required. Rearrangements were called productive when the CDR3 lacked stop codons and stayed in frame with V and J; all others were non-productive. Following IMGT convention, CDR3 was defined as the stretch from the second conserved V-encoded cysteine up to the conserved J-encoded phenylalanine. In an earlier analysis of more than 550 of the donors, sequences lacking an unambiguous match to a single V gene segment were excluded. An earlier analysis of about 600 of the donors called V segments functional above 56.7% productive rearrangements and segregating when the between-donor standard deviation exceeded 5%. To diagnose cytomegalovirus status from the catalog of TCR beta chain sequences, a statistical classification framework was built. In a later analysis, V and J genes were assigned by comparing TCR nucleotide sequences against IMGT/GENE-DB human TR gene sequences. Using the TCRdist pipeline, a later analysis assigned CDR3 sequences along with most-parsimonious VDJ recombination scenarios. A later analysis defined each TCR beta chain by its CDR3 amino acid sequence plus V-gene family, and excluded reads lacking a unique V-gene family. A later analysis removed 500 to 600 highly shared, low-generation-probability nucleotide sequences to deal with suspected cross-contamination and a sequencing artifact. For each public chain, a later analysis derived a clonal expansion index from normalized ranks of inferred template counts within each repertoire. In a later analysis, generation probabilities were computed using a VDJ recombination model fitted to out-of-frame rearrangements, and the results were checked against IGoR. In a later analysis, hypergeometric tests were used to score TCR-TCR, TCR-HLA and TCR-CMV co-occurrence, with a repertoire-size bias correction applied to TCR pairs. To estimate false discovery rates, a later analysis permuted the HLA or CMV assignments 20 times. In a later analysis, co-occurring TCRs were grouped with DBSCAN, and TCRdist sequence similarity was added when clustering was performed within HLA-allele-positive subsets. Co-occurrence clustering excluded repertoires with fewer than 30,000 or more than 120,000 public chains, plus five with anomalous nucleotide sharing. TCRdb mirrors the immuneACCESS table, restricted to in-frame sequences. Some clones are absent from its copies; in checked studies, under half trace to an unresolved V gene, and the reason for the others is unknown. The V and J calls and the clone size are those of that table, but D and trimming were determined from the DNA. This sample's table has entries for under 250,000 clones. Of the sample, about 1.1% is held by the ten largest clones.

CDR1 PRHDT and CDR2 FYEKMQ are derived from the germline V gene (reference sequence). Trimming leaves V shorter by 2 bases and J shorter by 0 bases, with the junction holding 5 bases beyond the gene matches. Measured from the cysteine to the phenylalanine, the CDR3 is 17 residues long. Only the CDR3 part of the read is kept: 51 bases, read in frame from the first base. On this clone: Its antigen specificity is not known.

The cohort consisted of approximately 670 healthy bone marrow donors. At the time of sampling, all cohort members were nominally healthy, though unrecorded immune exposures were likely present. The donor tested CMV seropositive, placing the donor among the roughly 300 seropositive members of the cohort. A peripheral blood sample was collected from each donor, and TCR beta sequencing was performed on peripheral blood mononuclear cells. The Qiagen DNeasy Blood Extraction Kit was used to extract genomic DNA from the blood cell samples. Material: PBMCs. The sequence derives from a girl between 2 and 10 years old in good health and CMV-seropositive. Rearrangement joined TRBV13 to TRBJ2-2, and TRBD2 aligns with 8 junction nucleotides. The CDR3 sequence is CASSLLVGRANTGELFF. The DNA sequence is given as TGTGCCAGCAGCTTACTGGTCGGGAGGGCGAACACCGGGGAGCTGTTTTTT.